The following is a TCR beta chain sequence with its context. Its antigen remains unknown. This specimen comes from a study of T cell responses to AZD1222 COVID-19 vaccine. Using immunoSEQ multiplex PCR, the repertoire was profiled, and TCRdb retains in-frame clones only, with some absent. This sample carries about 130,000 clones, nearly 90% of them seen once, and the ten largest clones take roughly a tenth. Broader study findings: In a largely white British group with more females than males, clonal diversity was possibly underestimated. At baseline, seropositivity was found in only a handful of AZD1222 recipients.

CDR1 SGHAT and CDR2 FQNNGV come from the germline V gene. The V and J ends lost 5 bases and 3 bases, in that order; junction bases with no gene match: 6. This CDR3 spans 15 amino acids. V is TRBV11-2 and J is TRBJ1-1; 10 nucleotides align to TRBD1. The source is an adult who received the AZD1222 COVID-19 vaccine. The material sequenced was peripheral blood, taken 28 days after the second AZD1222 dose. The CDR3 loop is CASSTRQGADTEAFF. CDR3 nucleotide sequence: TGTGCCAGCAGCACTCGACAGGGGGCGGACACTGAAGCTTTCTTT. The entire variable domain, with the rest obtained from reference TRBV11-2 and TRBJ1-1, is as follows: EAGVAQSPRYKIIEKRQSVAFWCNPISGHATLYWYQQILGQGPKLLIQFQNNGVVDDSQLPKDRFSAERLKGVDSTLKIQPAKLEDSAVYLCASSTRQGADTEAFFGQGTRLTVV.